One sample yielded the 8 T cell receptor beta chains listed below, sequenced in a study of graft-versus-host responses after intestinal transplantation (dated by TCRdb to the early 2020s). These TCRs are of unknown antigen specificity. Libraries came from the immunoSEQ multiplex PCR assay. TCRdb retrieved this table from immuneACCESS and kept in-frame rearrangements only. Not all clones are present; in checked studies, unresolved V genes account for under half, and no reason is known for the remainder. The sample table lists approximately 94,000 clones, more than 85% of them with a count of one. Clones ranked in the top ten supply around 0.95% of the sample. Interpreted using the paper, the time point label stands for: cells obtained before transplantation from donor or recipient. Material: unstimulated CD4+ T cells sorted from spleen or lymph node cells, obtained before transplant. Receptors were obtained from a human donor who was the organ donor for an intestinal transplant.

The CDR3 DNA is TGTGCCACCAGCAGACTCCGACTTGGACTAGCGGGGGGGCATGAGCAGTTCTTC. Protein sequence: CATSRLRLGLAGGHEQFF. The chain joins TRBV15 to TRBJ2-1; 15 positions agree with TRBD2. Germline values: CDR1 LNHNV, CDR2 YYDKDF (reference sequence). This CDR3 has 18 amino acids. Trimming removed 2 bases from V and 8 bases from J; junction bases left unmatched: 10.

The chain combines TRBV4-1 with TRBJ2-1; 10 positions match TRBD1. V trimming: 2 bases; J trimming: 9 bases; junction bases outside the gene matches: 10. This CDR3 has 16 amino acids. Germline lookup yields CDR1 MGHRA and CDR2 YSYEKL. The CDR3 sequence is CASSQPGQGIKAEQFF. The CDR3, as DNA: TGCGCCAGCAGCCAACCGGGACAGGGGATTAAGGCTGAGCAGTTCTTC.

The chain links TRBV11-2 to TRBJ1-2; 8 positions match TRBD1. The germline gives CDR1 SGHAT, CDR2 FQNNGV. CDR3 length equals 16 residues. The ends lost 3 bases at V and 4 bases at J; junction bases unmatched: 10. The CDR3 loop is CASSLNFPTGAYGYTF. As DNA, the CDR3 is TGTGCCAGCAGCTTGAATTTCCCGACAGGGGCCTATGGCTACACCTTC.

The rearrangement uses TRBV23-1 and TRBJ2-5, with D possibly TRBD1 on 5 matching bases. TRBV23-1 is designated an ORF whose function remains uncertain. Trimming removed 7 bases from V and 5 bases from J, with 20 bases in between. There are 15 residues in the CDR3. CDR3 sequence: CASTQGAGLPETQYF. In nucleotides, the CDR3 is TGCGCCAGCACCCAAGGGGCAGGGTTGCCTGAGACCCAGTACTTC.

This clone was recorded only once. The chain recombines TRBV11-2 with TRBJ2-3; no firm D call. Trimming pared 3 bases from V and 0 bases from J, leaving 1 base between. Germline lookup yields CDR1 SGHAT and CDR2 FQNNGV. The CDR3 has 12 amino acids. The CDR3 is CASSFSTDTQYF. The CDR3 bases are TGTGCCAGCAGCTTCAGCACAGATACGCAGTATTTT.

With respect to this clone: The same CDR3 also results from other DNA sequences found in this sample. This chain joins TRBV6-5 and TRBJ1-4; D may be TRBD1 (5 bases). The CDR3 covers 14 residues. The ends were cut back, 6 bases at V and 2 bases at J, with 10 bases in the middle. In germline, CDR1 is MNHEY, CDR2 SVGAGI. DNA of the CDR3: TGTGCCAGCAGGGGACGGGTGACTAATGAAAAACTGTTTTTT. Encoded protein: CASRGRVTNEKLFF.

This clone has a single count. The J gene is TRBJ2-5, the V gene TRBV30, with D possibly matching TRBD1 (5 bases). This CDR3 spans 14 amino acids. V was trimmed by 2 bases and J by 4 bases, leaving 14 bases between them. Germline CDR1 GTSNPN, CDR2 SVGIG (reference sequence). CDR3 region: CAWSQGTGGETQYF. In DNA, the CDR3 is TGTGCCTGGAGTCAGGGAACCGGTGGAGAGACCCAGTACTTC.

This clone was seen more than once but under ten times. The chain has TRBV4-1 and TRBJ1-2, with a weak D call TRBD1 (5 bases). Germline V lookup: CDR1 MGHRA, CDR2 YSYEKL. This CDR3 comprises 16 residues. Trimming pared 0 bases from V and 4 bases from J, leaving 15 bases between. CDR3: CASSQDQRGRIYGYTF. The CDR3 DNA follows: TGCGCCAGCAGCCAAGATCAAAGGGGACGGATCTATGGCTACACCTTC.